The 5 T cell receptor beta chains below come from one sample, sequenced in a study of multiple sclerosis patients with progressive multifocal leukoencephalopathy. Time point of the sample: before natalizumab initiation. Sequencing used immunoSEQ multiplex PCR; TCRdb keeps in-frame clones, though not all of them. The table includes roughly 30,000 clones, 88% detected once. The sample taken for sequencing was PBMCs. The receptors here all came from a human donor with multiple sclerosis.

For this clone: This specimen includes other DNA sequences encoding the same CDR3. V is TRBV2 and J is TRBJ1-1, with D possibly matching TRBD1 (6 bases). CDR1 SNHLY and CDR2 FYNNEI come from the germline V gene. The length of the CDR3 is 14 residues. This CDR3 is CANMGGQGWTEAFF. The CDR3 coding sequence is TGTGCTAACATGGGGGGGCAGGGTTGGACTGAAGCTTTCTTT. Full variable domain (rest looked up from reference TRBV2 and TRBJ1-1): EPEVTQTPSHQVTQMGQEVILRCVPISNHLYFYWYRQILGQKVEFLVSFYNNEISEKSEIFDDQFSVERPDGSNFTLKIRSTKLEDSAMYFCANMGGQGWTEAFFGQGTRLTVV.

The chain recombines TRBV15 with TRBJ2-6; 10 bases match TRBD1. The ends lost 1 base at V and 2 bases at J; junction bases unmatched: 11. The V gene's germline CDR1 is LNHNV and CDR2 YYDKDF (reference sequence). The CDR3 is made up of 20 amino acids. Here the CDR3 DNA reads TGTGCCACCAGCAGAGTCTGGGCGGGACAGGGGCCTACTGGGGCCAACGTCCTGACTTTC. Amino acid sequence: CATSRVWAGQGPTGANVLTF.

This chain uses TRBV28 with TRBJ1-4; a weak D match, TRBD1 (6 bases). The length of the CDR3 is 15 residues. CDR1 is MDHEN, CDR2 SYDVKM, per germline. Trimming pared 6 bases from V and 3 bases from J, leaving 14 bases between. The CDR3 here is CASSPQGSANEKLFF. In DNA, the CDR3 is TGTGCCAGCAGCCCCCAGGGGTCAGCTAATGAAAAACTGTTTTTT.

The V and J genes are TRBV6-1 and TRBJ1-4, with D possibly matching TRBD1 (5 bases). This CDR3 has 13 amino acids. Germline V gives CDR1 MNHNS, CDR2 SASEGT. Trimming cost V 6 bases and J 7 bases, with 12 bases left between them. The CDR3 DNA follows: TGTGCCAGCAGCCGGGACCGACCTGAAAAACTGTTTTTT. It specifies CASSRDRPEKLFF.

V is TRBV30 and J is TRBJ2-7; unclear D gene. This CDR3 is 14 amino acids long. Germline CDR1 is GTSNPN and CDR2 is SVGIG (reference sequence). V was shortened by 0 bases and J by 9 bases, with 18 bases between the two germline ends. The CDR3 region has the DNA TGTGCCTGGAGTGTCTCTGCGGCGACTGTGGGGCAGTACTTC. Residues: CAWSVSAATVGQYF.